These 2 T cell receptor beta chains were all obtained from the same sample, sequenced in a study of blood T cell repertoires in COVID-19 (TCRdb year 2020). Libraries were prepared through the immunoSEQ multiplex PCR assay. TCRdb retrieved this table from immuneACCESS and kept in-frame rearrangements only. Not all clones are present; in checked studies, unresolved V genes account for under half, and no reason is known for the remainder. In this sample the table shows about 200,000 clones, 76% of which occur a single time. Roughly 17% of the sample belongs to the ten largest clones. Input material: PBMCs or T cells enriched from blood (not recorded which). The receptors were gathered from a woman aged 50 to 60 with acute COVID-19.

The chain is built from TRBV10-2 and TRBJ2-3; D is uncertain. The CDR3 runs to 16 residues. Germline V lookup: CDR1 WSHSY, CDR2 SAAADI. The V end was cut by 3 bases, the J end by 0 bases, with 13 bases between. The CDR3 protein is CASSDRGRVSTDTQYF. CDR3 DNA sequence: TGCGCCAGCAGTGATCGAGGTAGAGTGAGCACAGATACGCAGTATTTT.

The genes are TRBV11-2 and TRBJ2-1; 8 bases match TRBD1. Trimming removed 4 bases from V and 2 bases from J; junction bases left unmatched: 4. Per germline, CDR1 SGHAT and CDR2 FQNNGV. The CDR3 totals 15 residues. The CDR3 protein is CASSSDRGPYNEQFF. The CDR3 DNA sequence: TGTGCCAGCAGCTCCGACAGGGGTCCCTACAATGAGCAGTTCTTC.